This T cell receptor beta chain emerged from a study of OX40 agonist ivuxolimab in advanced cancers. Study-level results: Low levels of normalized T-cell clonal expansion also appeared in some nonresponders.

The CDR3 length is 16 residues. Germline V CDR1 and CDR2: SSHAT, FNYEAQ (reference sequence). As for this clone: Antigen unknown. The junction departs from the called germline gene at one end, perhaps through a read error. The same CDR3 can be traced to other DNA sequences in this sample.

Profiling relied on immunoSEQ multiplex PCR, and the TCRdb table lists in-frame clones only, not all of them. The repertoire holds about 55,000 clones, with more than 70% as singletons. The chain uses TRBV7-7 and TRBJ2-5; 16 bases align to TRBD2. The sequenced sample was CD4+ or CD8+ T cells sorted from blood, obtained in a trial of the OX40 agonist ivuxolimab. The clonotype originates from an adult with an advanced solid tumor such as melanoma, head and neck, liver or kidney cancer. The CDR3 coding sequence is TGTGCTAGCAGCCCGGGACTAGCGGGAGGGCTGGAGACCCAGTACTTC. It codes for CASSPGLAGGLETQYF.